This T cell receptor beta chain was sequenced during a study of tumor-infiltrating lymphocytes in primary liver carcinoma. With a constant-region primer, TCR beta cDNA was made from 400 to 550 ng of total RNA. Three rounds of nested multiplex PCR with slightly modified ARM-PCR produced TCR beta libraries. The study ran its first two PCR rounds for roughly 9 cycles each, using TRBV1-TRBV30 forward primers and a C-beta reverse primer. TCRdb re-called the multiplex PCR reads with MiXCR, one entry per CDR3 protein. The table shows approximately 330,000 distinct CDR3 sequences, with less than 65% occurring only once. Germline DNA was also extracted, and blood RNA derived from unsorted whole blood. Remarks on this clonotype: An end of the junction differs from the germline gene, which may be a read error.

The CDR3 is 16 amino acids. Germline V gives CDR1 SGHRS, CDR2 YFSETQ. This sequence joins TRBV5-1 and TRBJ1-6, with TRBD1 matching 12 bases. This sequence originates from a man between 35 and 55 years old with primary liver carcinoma and hepatitis B virus infection. The sample was peripheral blood. DNA of the CDR3: TGCGCCTGCAGCTTGGCTGGGACAGGGGGCAATTCAACCCTCCACTTT. Protein: CACSLAGTGGNSTLHF.